This T cell receptor beta chain was sequenced during a study of T-cell memory formation after mild COVID-19. Germline lookup yields CDR1 ENHRY and CDR2 SYGVKD. The length of the CDR3 is 16 residues. J gave up 0 bases and V 6 bases, and 7 bases lay outside the gene matches. A word on this clonotype: The antigen is unknown.

TCRdb independently ran MiXCR on the 5' RACE reads; one entry per CDR3 protein. The sample carries fewer than 600,000 distinct CDR3 sequences, about 20% recorded once. Broader study findings: Among clones contracting day 15 to 85, CD4/CD8 was balanced, whereas later expanders leaned CD4+. SARS-CoV-2 specificity of second-wave clones peaking day 37 was unconfirmed.

Sequencing used PBMCs or a T cell subset sorted from them (not recorded which). The source is an adult woman who had mild COVID-19 (a few samples of this study predate the infection). Cell type and time point are not known. This chain connects TRBV10-3 to TRBJ1-1; 10 bases align to TRBD1. The CDR3 sequence: CAIRKTGGSLNTEAFF. The DNA of the CDR3 is TGTGCCATCAGGAAGACAGGGGGCTCTTTGAACACTGAAGCTTTCTTT.